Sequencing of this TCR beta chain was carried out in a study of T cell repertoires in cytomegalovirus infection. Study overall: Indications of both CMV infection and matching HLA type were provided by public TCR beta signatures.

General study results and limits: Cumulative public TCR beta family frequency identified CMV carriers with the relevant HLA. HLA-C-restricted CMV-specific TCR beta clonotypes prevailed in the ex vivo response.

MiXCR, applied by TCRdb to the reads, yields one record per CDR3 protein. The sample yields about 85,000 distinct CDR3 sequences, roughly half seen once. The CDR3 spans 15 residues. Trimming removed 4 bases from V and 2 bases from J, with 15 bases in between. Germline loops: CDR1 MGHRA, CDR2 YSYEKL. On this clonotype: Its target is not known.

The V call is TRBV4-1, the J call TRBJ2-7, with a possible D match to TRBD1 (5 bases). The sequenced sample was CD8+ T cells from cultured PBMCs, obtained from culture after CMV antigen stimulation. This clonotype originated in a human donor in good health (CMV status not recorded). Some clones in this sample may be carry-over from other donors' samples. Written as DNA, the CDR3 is TGCGCCAGCAGCCTGCATCTGGGGCTAGCCTACGAGCAGTACTTC. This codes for CASSLHLGLAYEQYF.